This section outlines one T cell receptor (beta chain) sequence together with its context. Source study methods: The authors estimated nucleated cell counts from reference gene primer amplification. Sequencing used immunoSEQ multiplex PCR; TCRdb keeps in-frame clones, though not all of them. V, J and clone size are those of that table, while D and trimming were read from the DNA. Of around 150,000 clones in the sample, more than 60% were seen once. The data derive from a study of blood T cell repertoires in COVID-19. Across the study: Italy, Spain and the United States were the sources of the convalescent and acute COVID-19 samples. From T cells, B-cell-depleted T cells, or PBMCs came the material, which was cDNA or gDNA.

Specimen: peripheral blood. The clonotype was recovered from a man in his sixties with acute or convalescent COVID-19.

CDR3 in amino acids: CARLLPGTGGGNTIYF. As DNA, the CDR3 is TGCGCCCGCTTATTACCCGGGACAGGGGGTGGAAACACCATATATTTT. The J gene is TRBJ1-3, the V gene TRBV23-1; 11 nucleotides match TRBD1. TRBV23-1 is an ORF, and what it does is uncertain. V lost 11 bases, J lost 3 bases, and 12 bases stayed unmatched. The CDR3 runs to 16 residues.